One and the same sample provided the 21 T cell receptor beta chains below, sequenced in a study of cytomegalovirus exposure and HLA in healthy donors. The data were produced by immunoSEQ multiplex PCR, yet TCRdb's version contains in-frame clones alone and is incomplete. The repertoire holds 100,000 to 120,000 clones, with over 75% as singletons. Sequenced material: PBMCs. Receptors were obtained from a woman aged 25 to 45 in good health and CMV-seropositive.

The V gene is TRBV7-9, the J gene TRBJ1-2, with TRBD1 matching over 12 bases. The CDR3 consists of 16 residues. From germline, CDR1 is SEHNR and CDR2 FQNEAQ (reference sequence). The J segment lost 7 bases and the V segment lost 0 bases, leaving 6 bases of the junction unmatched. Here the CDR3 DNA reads TGTGCCAGCAGCTTAGCCGGGACAGGGGGCATGAGTGGCTACACCTTC. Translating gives CASSLAGTGGMSGYTF.

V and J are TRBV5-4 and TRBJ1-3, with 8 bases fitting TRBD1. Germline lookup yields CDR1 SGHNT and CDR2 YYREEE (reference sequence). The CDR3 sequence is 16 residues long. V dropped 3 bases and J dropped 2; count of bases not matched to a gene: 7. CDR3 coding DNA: TGTGCCAGCAGCTCTGACAGGGGTCTTACTGGAAACACCATATATTTT. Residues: CASSSDRGLTGNTIYF.

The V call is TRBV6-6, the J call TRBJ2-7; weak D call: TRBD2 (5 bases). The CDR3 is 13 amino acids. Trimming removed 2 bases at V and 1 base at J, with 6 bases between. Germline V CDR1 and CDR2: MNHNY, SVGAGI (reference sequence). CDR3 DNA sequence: TGTGCCAGCAGTTACACGGGATCCTACGAGCAGTACTTC. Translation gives CASSYTGSYEQYF.

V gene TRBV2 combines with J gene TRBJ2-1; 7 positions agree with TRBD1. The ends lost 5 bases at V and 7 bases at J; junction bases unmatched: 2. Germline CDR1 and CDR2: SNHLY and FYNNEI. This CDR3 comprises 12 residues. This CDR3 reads CASSLTGNEQFF. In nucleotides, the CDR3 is TGTGCCAGCAGTCTGACAGGGAATGAGCAGTTCTTC.

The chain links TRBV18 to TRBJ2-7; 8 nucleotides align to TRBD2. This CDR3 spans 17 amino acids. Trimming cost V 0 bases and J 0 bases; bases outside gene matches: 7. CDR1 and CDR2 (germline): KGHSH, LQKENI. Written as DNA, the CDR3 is TGTGCCAGCTCACCACCTTCGGGCGGGAGGAGCTCCTACGAGCAGTACTTC. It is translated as CASSPPSGGRSSYEQYF.

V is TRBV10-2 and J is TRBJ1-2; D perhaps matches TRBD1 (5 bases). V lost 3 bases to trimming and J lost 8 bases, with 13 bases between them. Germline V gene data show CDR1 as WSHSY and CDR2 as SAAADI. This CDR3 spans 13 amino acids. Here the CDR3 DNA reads TGCGCCAGCAGTGACGCCAGGGCAGGAGGCTACACCTTC. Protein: CASSDARAGGYTF.

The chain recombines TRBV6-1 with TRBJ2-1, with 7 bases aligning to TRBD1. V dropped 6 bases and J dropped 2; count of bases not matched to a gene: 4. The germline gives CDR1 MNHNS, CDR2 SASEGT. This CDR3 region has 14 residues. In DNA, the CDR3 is TGTGCCAGCAGGGGCAGGGGGACCTACAATGAGCAGTTCTTC. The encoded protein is CASRGRGTYNEQFF.

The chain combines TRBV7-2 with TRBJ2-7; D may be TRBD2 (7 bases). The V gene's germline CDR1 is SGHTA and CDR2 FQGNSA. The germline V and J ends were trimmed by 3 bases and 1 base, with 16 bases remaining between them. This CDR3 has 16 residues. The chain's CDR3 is CASSFQGGVQSYEQYF. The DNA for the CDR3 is TGTGCCAGCAGCTTCCAAGGGGGGGTGCAGTCCTACGAGCAGTACTTC.

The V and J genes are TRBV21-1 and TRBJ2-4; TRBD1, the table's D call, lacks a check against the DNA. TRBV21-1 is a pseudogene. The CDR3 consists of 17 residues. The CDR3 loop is CASSKGKGAAAKNIQYF. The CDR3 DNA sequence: TGTGCCAGCAGCAAAGGCAAGGGGGCCGCGGCCAAAAACATTCAGTACTTC.

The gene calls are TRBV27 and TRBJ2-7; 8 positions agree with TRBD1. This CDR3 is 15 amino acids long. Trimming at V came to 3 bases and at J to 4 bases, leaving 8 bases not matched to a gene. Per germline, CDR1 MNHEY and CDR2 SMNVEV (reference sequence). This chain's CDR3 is CASSLLGQVTYEQYF. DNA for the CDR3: TGTGCCAGCAGTTTGTTGGGACAGGTTACATACGAGCAGTACTTC.

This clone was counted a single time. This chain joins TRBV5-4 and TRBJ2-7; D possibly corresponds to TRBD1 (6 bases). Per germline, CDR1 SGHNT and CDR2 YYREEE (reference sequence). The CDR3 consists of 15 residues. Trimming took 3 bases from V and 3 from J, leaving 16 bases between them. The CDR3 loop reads CASSYPGQTHYEQYF. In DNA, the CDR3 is TGTGCCAGCAGCTATCCGGGACAAACTCACTACGAGCAGTACTTC.

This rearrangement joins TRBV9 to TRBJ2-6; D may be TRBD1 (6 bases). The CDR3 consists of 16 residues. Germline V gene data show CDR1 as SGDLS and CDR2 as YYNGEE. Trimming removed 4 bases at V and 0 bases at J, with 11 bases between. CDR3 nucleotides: TGTGCCAGCAGCTCAAACAGGGCCTCTGGGGCCAACGTCCTGACTTTC. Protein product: CASSSNRASGANVLTF.

The DNA for the CDR3 is TGCGCCAGCAGCCAAGTAGGGTCGGGCGGGAGTTCCCCCGGGGAGCTGTTTTTT. Its protein is CASSQVGSGGSSPGELFF. The rearrangement joins TRBV4-1 to TRBJ2-2; TRBD2 agrees at 7 bases. The CDR3 has 18 amino acids. Germline V gives CDR1 MGHRA, CDR2 YSYEKL. Germline trimming cut 1 base from V and 6 bases from J; bases unmatched to any gene: 14.

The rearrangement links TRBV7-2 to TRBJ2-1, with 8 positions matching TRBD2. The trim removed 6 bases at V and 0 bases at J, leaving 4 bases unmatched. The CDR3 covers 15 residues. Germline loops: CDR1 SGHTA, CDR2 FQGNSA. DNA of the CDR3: TGTGCCAGCAGTACTAGCGGCACCTCCTACAATGAGCAGTTCTTC. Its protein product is CASSTSGTSYNEQFF. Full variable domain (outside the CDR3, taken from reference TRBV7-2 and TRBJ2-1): GAGVSQSPSNKVTEKGKDVELRCDPISGHTALYWYRQSLGQGLEFLIYFQGNSAPDKSGLPSDRFSAERTGGSVSTLTIQRTQQEDSAVYLCASSTSGTSYNEQFFGPGTRLTVL.

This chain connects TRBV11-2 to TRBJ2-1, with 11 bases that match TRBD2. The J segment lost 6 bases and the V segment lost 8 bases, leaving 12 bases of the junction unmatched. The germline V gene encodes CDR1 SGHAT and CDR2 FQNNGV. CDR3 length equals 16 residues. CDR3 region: CASRTVAGGLINEQFF. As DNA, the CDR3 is TGTGCCAGCCGAACTGTAGCGGGGGGGCTAATCAATGAGCAGTTCTTC.

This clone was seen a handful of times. The CDR3 loop reads CASSESGQAEGYTF. CDR3 coding DNA: TGTGCCAGCAGTGAAAGTGGGCAGGCCGAAGGCTACACCTTC. This chain joins TRBV6-1 and TRBJ1-2; no definite D call. With 2 bases removed from V and 8 bases from J, the gap between germline ends came to 15 bases. In germline, CDR1 is MNHNS, CDR2 SASEGT. The length of the CDR3 is 14 residues.

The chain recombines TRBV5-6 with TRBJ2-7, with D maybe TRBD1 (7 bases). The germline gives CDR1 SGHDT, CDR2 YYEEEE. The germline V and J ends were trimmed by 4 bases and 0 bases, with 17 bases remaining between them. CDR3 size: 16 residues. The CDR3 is CASSSAPGGGSYEQYF. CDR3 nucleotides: TGTGCCAGCAGCAGCGCTCCAGGGGGAGGCTCCTACGAGCAGTACTTC.

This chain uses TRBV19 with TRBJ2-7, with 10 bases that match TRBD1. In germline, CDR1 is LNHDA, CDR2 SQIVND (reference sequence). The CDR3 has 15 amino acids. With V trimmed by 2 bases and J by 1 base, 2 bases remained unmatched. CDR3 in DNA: TGTGCCAGTAGTATACAGGGACAGGGGTCCTACGAGCAGTACTTC. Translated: CASSIQGQGSYEQYF.

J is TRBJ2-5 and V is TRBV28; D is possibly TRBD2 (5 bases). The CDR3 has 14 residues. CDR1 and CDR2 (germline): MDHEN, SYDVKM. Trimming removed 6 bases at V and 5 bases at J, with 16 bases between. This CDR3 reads CASSPRRPGETQYF. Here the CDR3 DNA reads TGTGCCAGCAGCCCCCGGAGGCCTGGGGAGACCCAGTACTTC.

This CDR3 reads CASRLELTSGSIHEQYF. The CDR3 DNA reads TGTGCAAGTCGCTTGGAGCTAACTAGCGGGAGTATCCACGAGCAGTACTTC. This rearrangement joins TRBV12-2 to TRBJ2-7; the D call in the table, TRBD2, was not verified against the DNA. TRBV12-2 corresponds to a pseudogene. This CDR3 is built from 17 residues.

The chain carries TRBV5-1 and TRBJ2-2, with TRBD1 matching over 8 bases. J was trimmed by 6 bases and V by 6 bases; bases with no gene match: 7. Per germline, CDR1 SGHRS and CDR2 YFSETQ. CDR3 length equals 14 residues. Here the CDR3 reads CASTSGQGSGELFF. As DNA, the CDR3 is TGCGCCAGCACCTCAGGACAGGGCTCCGGGGAGCTGTTTTTT.